A single sample is the source of the 12 T cell receptor beta chains below, sequenced in a study of post-analysis software for immune sequencing data. What these receptors recognize is not known. Study-level results: Elevated frequency relative to controls characterized four or five TRBV segments in patients, TRBV5-6, TRBV5-1 and TRBV20-1 among them.

The library was made from cDNA and included unique molecular identifiers. MiXCR, run by TCRdb on the PCR reads, gives a single entry per CDR3 protein. The sample yields around 770,000 distinct CDR3 sequences, around 42% seen once. The sample was blood. These receptors were obtained from a girl under 18 with multiple sclerosis.

The chain has TRBV29-1 and TRBJ1-2; D remains ambiguous. The CDR3 is 14 residues long. The V gene's germline CDR1 is SQVTM and CDR2 ANQGSEA. The V end was cut by 2 bases, the J end by 2 bases, with 12 bases between. For the CDR3, the DNA is TGCAGCGTTGAAACCGCCGAGATCAACTATGGCTACACCTTC. This translates into CSVETAEINYGYTF.

This clonotype showed up just a few times. J is TRBJ2-1 and V is TRBV7-8, with 8 bases fitting TRBD2. Per germline, CDR1 SGHVS and CDR2 FQNEAQ. The J segment lost 6 bases and the V segment lost 0 bases, leaving 13 bases of the junction unmatched. There are 18 residues in the CDR3. CDR3 in amino acids: CASSLARVSGTSFNEQFF. The CDR3, as DNA: TGTGCCAGCAGCTTAGCGCGGGTTAGCGGGACCTCTTTCAATGAGCAGTTCTTC.

The rearrangement uses TRBV20-1 and TRBJ2-7, with TRBD2 identical over 9 bases. With the DNA end fitting TRBJ2-5 better, the J assignment may be wrong. The CDR3 is made up of 15 amino acids. Germline loops: CDR1 DFQATT, CDR2 SNEGSKA (reference sequence). CDR3: CSARLRGGLLETQYF. The CDR3 DNA follows: TGCAGTGCTAGGTTGCGGGGGGGTCTGTTAGAGACCCAGTACTTC.

This chain connects TRBV12-5 to TRBJ2-5; 9 bases fit TRBD1. CDR3 length: 14 amino acids. Per the germline V gene, CDR1 is LGHNT and CDR2 is FRNRAP. V lost 9 bases and J lost 4; bases outside the gene matches: 9. CDR3 in DNA: TGTGCTAGCAGGGGACAGGGAGAGGGAGAGACCCAGTACTTC. It yields the protein CASRGQGEGETQYF.

This clonotype has more than one count but fewer than ten. V and J are TRBV6-1 and TRBJ1-2; TRBD1 matches 8 bases. V shed 5 bases, J shed 10 bases, and the junction held 9 bases outside the gene matches. Germline assignment: CDR1 MNHNS and CDR2 SASEGT. The CDR3 totals 13 residues. CDR3 DNA: TGTGCCAGCAGTATAGGACAGGGTAGAACCTACACCTTC. This sequence encodes CASSIGQGRTYTF.

This clonotype has more than one count but fewer than ten. This chain connects TRBV20-1 to TRBJ2-7; D is perhaps TRBD2 (6 bases). The V gene's germline CDR1 is DFQATT and CDR2 SNEGSKA (reference sequence). The ends were cut back, 3 bases at V and 3 bases at J, with 18 bases in the middle. This CDR3 is 15 amino acids long. The CDR3 sequence: CSASGAGGPNYEQYF. DNA for the CDR3: TGCAGTGCTAGTGGGGCCGGGGGACCTAACTACGAGCAGTACTTC.

The V call is TRBV4-1, the J call TRBJ2-6; TRBD2 might be the D (5 bases). Germline V gene sequence: CDR1 MGHRA, CDR2 YSYEKL. The CDR3 totals 17 residues. V lost 6 bases, J lost 0 bases, and 15 bases lay in between. This CDR3 is CASSRDPGNSGANVLTF. The DNA of the CDR3 is TGCGCCAGCAGTCGAGACCCGGGAAACTCTGGGGCCAACGTCCTGACTTTC.

This sequence joins TRBV18 and TRBJ2-1, with TRBD2 matching over 10 bases. Per the germline V gene, CDR1 is KGHSH and CDR2 is LQKENI. The CDR3 covers 18 residues. V lost 0 bases and J lost 7; bases outside the gene matches: 12. Here the CDR3 DNA reads TGTGCCAGCTCACCACCGAGCAATCTAGCGGGAGCCTGGAATGAGCAGTTCTTC. Its translation: CASSPPSNLAGAWNEQFF.

Concerning this clonotype itself: Likely a read error: the CDR3 ends without its conserved phenylalanine or tryptophan. The chain links TRBV12-3 or TRBV12-4 to TRBJ2-3; a possible D gene is TRBD1 (5 bases). CDR3 length: 11 amino acids. V was clipped by 10 bases and J by 4 bases, with 9 bases between them. CDR3 nucleotide sequence: TGTGCCATAATCAGGGCAGATACGCAGTATTCT. It is translated as CAIIRADTQYS.

This clonotype was picked up a small number of times. The J gene is TRBJ2-3, the V gene TRBV12-3 or TRBV12-4; no clear D. The CDR3 extends over 14 amino acids. The V end lost 4 bases, the J end lost 2 bases, and 10 bases lay between the germline ends. CDR3 residues: CASSSGRTTDTQYF. The CDR3, as DNA: TGTGCCAGCAGTTCTGGACGGACCACAGATACGCAGTATTTT.

This clonotype was seen a few times. For the CDR3, the DNA is TGCGCCAGCAGAGATCCTAGCGCGGGCTACGAGCAGTACTTC. This encodes CASRDPSAGYEQYF. The V and J genes are TRBV5-1 and TRBJ2-7; D perhaps matches TRBD2 (6 bases). V lost 5 bases, J lost 3 bases, and 15 bases lay in between. The CDR3 has 14 amino acids. CDR1 is SGHRS and CDR2 is YFSETQ in the germline V gene.

This chain joins TRBV3-1 and TRBJ2-1; TRBD2 matches 8 bases. The germline V gene has CDR1 LGHDT and CDR2 YNNKEL (reference sequence). V shed 1 base, J shed 9 bases, and the junction held 8 bases outside the gene matches. CDR3 length: 15 residues. The CDR3 bases are TGTGCCAGCAGCCAAGGGGCTAGCGGGTTCCTTGAGCAGTTCTTC. Amino acids: CASSQGASGFLEQFF.